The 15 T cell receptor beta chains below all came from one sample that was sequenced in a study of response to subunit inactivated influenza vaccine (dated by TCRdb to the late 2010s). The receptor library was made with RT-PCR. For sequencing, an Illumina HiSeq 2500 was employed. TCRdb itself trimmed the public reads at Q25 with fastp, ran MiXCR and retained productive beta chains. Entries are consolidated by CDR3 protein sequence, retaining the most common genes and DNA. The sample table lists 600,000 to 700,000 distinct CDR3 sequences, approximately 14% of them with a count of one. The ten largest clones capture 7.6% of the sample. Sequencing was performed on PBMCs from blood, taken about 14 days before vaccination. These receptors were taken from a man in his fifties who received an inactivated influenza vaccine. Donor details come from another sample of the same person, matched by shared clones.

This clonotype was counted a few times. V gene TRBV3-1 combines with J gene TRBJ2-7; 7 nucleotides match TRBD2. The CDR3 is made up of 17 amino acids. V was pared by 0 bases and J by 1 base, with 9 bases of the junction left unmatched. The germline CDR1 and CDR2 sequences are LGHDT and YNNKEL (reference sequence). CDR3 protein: CASSQDTSGTLSYEQYF. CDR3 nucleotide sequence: TGTGCCAGCAGCCAAGATACCAGCGGGACGCTATCCTACGAGCAGTACTTC.

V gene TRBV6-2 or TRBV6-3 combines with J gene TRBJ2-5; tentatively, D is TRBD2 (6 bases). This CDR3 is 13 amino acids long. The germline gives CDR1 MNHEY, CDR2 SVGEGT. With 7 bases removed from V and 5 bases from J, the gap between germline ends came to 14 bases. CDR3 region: CASTLWGRETQYF. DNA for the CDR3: TGTGCCAGCACCCTGTGGGGGAGGGAGACCCAGTACTTC.

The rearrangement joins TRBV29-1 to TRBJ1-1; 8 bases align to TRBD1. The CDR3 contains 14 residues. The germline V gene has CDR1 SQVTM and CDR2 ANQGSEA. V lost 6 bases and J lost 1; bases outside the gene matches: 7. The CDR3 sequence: CSVLTGTGNTEAFF. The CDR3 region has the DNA TGCAGCGTCCTTACCGGGACAGGGAACACTGAAGCTTTCTTT.

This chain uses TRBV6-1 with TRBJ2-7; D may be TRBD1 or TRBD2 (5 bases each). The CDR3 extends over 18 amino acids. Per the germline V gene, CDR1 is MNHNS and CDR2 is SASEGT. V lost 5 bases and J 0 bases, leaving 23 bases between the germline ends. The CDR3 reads CASSPPRTPGTASYEQYF. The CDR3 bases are TGTGCCAGCAGTCCCCCGCGTACCCCCGGGACGGCCTCCTACGAGCAGTACTTC.

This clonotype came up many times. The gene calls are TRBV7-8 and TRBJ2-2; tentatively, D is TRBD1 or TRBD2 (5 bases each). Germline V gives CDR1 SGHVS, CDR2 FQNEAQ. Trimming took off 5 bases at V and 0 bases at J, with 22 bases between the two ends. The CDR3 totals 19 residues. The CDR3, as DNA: TGTGCCAGCAGCCCAACTCTCACCGGACGGGGCGCGAACACCGGGGAGCTGTTTTTT. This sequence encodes CASSPTLTGRGANTGELFF.

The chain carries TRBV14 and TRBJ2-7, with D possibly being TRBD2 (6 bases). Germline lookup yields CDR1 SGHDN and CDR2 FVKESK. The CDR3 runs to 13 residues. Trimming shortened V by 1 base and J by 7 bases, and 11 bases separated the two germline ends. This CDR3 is CASSQVAGREQYF. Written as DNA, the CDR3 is TGTGCCAGCAGCCAAGTGGCCGGGAGAGAGCAGTACTTC.

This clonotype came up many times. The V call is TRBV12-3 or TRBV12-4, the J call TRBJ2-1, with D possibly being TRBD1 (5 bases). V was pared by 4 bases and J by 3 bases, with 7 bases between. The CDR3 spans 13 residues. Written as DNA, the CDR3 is TGTGCCAGCAGTTCCAGGGACTACAATGAGCAGTTCTTC. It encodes CASSSRDYNEQFF.

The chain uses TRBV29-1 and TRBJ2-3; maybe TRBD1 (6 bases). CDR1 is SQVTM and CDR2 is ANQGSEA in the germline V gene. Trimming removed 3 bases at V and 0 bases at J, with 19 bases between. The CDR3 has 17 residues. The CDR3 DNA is TGCAGCGTTGATGGGACACGCTCTTCCTATAGCACAGATACGCAGTATTTT. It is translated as CSVDGTRSSYSTDTQYF.

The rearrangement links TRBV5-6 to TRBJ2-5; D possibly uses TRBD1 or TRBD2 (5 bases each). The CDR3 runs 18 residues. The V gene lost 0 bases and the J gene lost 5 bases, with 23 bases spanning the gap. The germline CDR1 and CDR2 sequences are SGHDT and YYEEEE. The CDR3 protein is CASSLVGVGARGFETQYF. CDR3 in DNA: TGTGCCAGCAGCTTGGTAGGGGTAGGGGCCCGAGGGTTTGAGACCCAGTACTTC.

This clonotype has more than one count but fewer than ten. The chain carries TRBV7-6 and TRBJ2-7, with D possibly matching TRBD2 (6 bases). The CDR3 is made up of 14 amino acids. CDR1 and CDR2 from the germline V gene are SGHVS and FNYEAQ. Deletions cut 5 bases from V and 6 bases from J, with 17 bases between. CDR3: CASSRTTRGLEQYF. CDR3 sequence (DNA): TGTGCCAGCAGCCGGACTACGAGGGGACTCGAGCAGTACTTC.

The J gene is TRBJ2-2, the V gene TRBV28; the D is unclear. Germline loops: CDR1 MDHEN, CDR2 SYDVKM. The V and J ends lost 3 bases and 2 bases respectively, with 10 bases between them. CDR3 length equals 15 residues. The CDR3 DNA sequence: TGTGCCAGCAGTTTCCAGTGGCCAAACACCGGGGAGCTGTTTTTT. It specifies CASSFQWPNTGELFF.

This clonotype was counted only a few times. The CDR3 sequence is CASSERFGATSPLHF. The CDR3 DNA follows: TGTGCCAGCAGTGAACGGTTTGGAGCTACCTCACCCCTCCACTTT. V is TRBV6-1 and J is TRBJ1-6; D not resolved. Trimming took off 2 bases at V and 10 bases at J, with 15 bases between the two ends. The germline gives CDR1 MNHNS, CDR2 SASEGT. The CDR3 loop spans 15 amino acids.

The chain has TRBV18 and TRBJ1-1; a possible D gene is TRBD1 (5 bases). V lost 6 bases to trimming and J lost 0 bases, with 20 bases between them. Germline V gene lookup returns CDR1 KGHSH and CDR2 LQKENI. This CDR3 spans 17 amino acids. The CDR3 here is CASSRIPGLSMNTEAFF. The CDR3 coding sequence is TGTGCCAGCTCCCGCATTCCGGGACTCAGCATGAACACTGAAGCTTTCTTT.

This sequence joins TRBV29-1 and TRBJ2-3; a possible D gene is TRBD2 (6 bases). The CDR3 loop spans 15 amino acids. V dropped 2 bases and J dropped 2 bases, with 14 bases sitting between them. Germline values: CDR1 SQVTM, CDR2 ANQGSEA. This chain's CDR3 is CSVERGTSSTDTQYF. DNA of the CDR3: TGCAGCGTTGAACGGGGGACCTCTTCCACAGATACGCAGTATTTT.

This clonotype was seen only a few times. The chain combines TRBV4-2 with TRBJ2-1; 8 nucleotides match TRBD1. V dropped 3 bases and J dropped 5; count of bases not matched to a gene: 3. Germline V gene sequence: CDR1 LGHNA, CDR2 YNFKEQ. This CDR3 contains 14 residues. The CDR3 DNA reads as TGTGCCAGCAGCCACCCGGACAGGGACAATGAGCAGTTCTTC. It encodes CASSHPDRDNEQFF.